Listed below are T cell receptor beta chains from one sample, sequenced in a study of PD-1 blockade in mismatch repair-deficient tumors. No antigens are known for them. Measured with immunoSEQ multiplex PCR; TCRdb has only the in-frame clones, and not every one. The table lists several thousand clones, more than 75% of them singletons. Specimen: cells cultured in vitro, collected from a patient treated with pembrolizumab. The receptors were gathered from an adult with mismatch repair-deficient cancer. Both conserved end residues are part of each CDR3. The D gene is left open where the match is weak. Where a row states a size, it is once, few, many or the class of an expanded clone; other rows omit it.

V: TRBV27; size: -; J: TRBJ1-1; D: -; CDR3: CASSLFGSTEAFF; DNA: TGTGCCAGCAGTTTGTTTGGTTCCACTGAAGCTTTCTTT
V: TRBV14; size: -; J: TRBJ2-1; D: TRBD2; CDR3: CASSHDSGSGRNEQFF; DNA: TGTGCCAGCAGCCACGATAGCGGGAGCGGTCGCAATGAGCAGTTCTTC
V: TRBV25-1; size: -; J: TRBJ1-4; D: -; CDR3: CASSEFGTTNEKLFF; DNA: TGTGCCAGCAGTGAATTCGGAACAACTAATGAAAAACTGTTTTTT
V: TRBV9; size: -; J: TRBJ2-3; D: TRBD2; CDR3: CASSVSGREDTQYF; DNA: TGTGCCAGCAGCGTTAGCGGGAGAGAGGATACGCAGTATTTT
V: TRBV19; size: -; J: TRBJ2-1; D: -; CDR3: CASTGQLRDEQFF; DNA: TGTGCCAGTACCGGACAGTTGAGGGATGAGCAGTTCTTC
V: TRBV6-5; size: -; J: TRBJ1-2; D: -; CDR3: CASSWTALGGYTF; DNA: TGTGCCAGCAGTTGGACTGCTCTAGGAGGCTACACCTTC
V: TRBV7-3; size: -; J: TRBJ2-2; D: -; CDR3: CATAVANTGELFF; DNA: TGTGCCACGGCGGTTGCGAACACCGGGGAGCTGTTTTTT
V: TRBV6-1; size: -; J: TRBJ2-7; D: TRBD2; CDR3: CASKRTSETYEQYF; DNA: TGTGCCAGCAAGCGGACTAGCGAGACCTACGAGCAGTACTTC
V: TRBV7-9; size: -; J: TRBJ2-3; D: TRBD2; CDR3: CASSEGLAGPRSQYF; DNA: TGTGCCAGCAGCGAGGGACTAGCGGGCCCGAGGTCGCAGTATTTT
V: TRBV9; size: -; J: TRBJ2-1; D: -; CDR3: CASSVWDGRHNEQFF; DNA: TGTGCCAGCAGCGTATGGGACGGGCGGCACAATGAGCAGTTCTTC
V: TRBV7-8; size: -; J: TRBJ1-4; D: TRBD1; CDR3: CASSGSRGTNEKLFF; DNA: TGTGCCAGCAGCGGAAGCAGGGGGACTAATGAAAAACTGTTTTTT
V: TRBV7-2; size: -; J: TRBJ2-1; D: -; CDR3: CASSLLSGEQFF; DNA: TGTGCCAGCAGCTTATTGAGCGGTGAGCAGTTCTTC
V: TRBV30; size: -; J: TRBJ1-2; D: TRBD1; CDR3: CAWSGGTGPYGYTF; DNA: TGTGCCTGGAGTGGCGGGACAGGGCCCTATGGCTACACCTTC
V: TRBV6-5; size: -; J: TRBJ2-7; D: -; CDR3: CASGDFPRRYEQYF; DNA: TGTGCCAGCGGGGACTTTCCTCGAAGATACGAGCAGTACTTC
V: TRBV9; size: -; J: TRBJ2-7; D: -; CDR3: CASSRGGSYEQYF; DNA: TGTGCCAGCAGCAGAGGGGGCTCCTACGAGCAGTACTTC
V: TRBV9; size: -; J: TRBJ2-5; D: -; CDR3: CASSVGSWQGETQYF; DNA: TGTGCCAGCAGCGTCGGTTCCTGGCAGGGAGAGACCCAGTACTTC
V: TRBV19; size: -; J: TRBJ2-7; D: -; CDR3: CASSMARRYEQYF; DNA: TGTGCCAGTAGTATGGCCCGACGCTACGAGCAGTACTTC
V: TRBV10-1; size: few; J: TRBJ2-1; D: TRBD2; CDR3: CASSVGTSGSYNEQFF; DNA: TGCGCCAGCAGTGTCGGGACTAGCGGGTCCTACAATGAGCAGTTCTTC
V: TRBV10-2; size: -; J: TRBJ1-1; D: -; CDR3: CASSSGRMNTEAFF; DNA: TGCGCCAGCAGTTCTGGACGGATGAACACTGAAGCTTTCTTT
V: TRBV30; size: -; J: TRBJ2-7; D: TRBD1; CDR3: CAWSKEARTGKEYF; DNA: TGTGCCTGGAGTAAGGAAGCCCGGACAGGCAAGGAGTACTTC
V: TRBV6-5; size: -; J: TRBJ2-1; D: TRBD2; CDR3: CASSSDVLAGGGEQFF; DNA: TGTGCCAGCAGTTCCGACGTACTAGCGGGAGGGGGTGAGCAGTTCTTC
V: TRBV18; size: -; J: TRBJ1-2; D: -; CDR3: CASSPDSYTPYGYTF; DNA: TGTGCCAGCTCACCGGACAGCTACACTCCCTATGGCTACACCTTC
V: TRBV9; size: few; J: TRBJ2-7; D: -; CDR3: CASSSGLSYEQYF; DNA: TGTGCCAGCAGCTCGGGACTCTCCTACGAGCAGTACTTC
V: TRBV21-1; size: -; J: TRBJ2-7; D: -; CDR3: CASSRIGTGAHSYEQYF; DNA: TGTGCCAGCAGCCGAATCGGGACAGGGGCCCACTCCTACGAGCAGTACTTC
V: TRBV25-1; size: -; J: TRBJ1-1; D: -; CDR3: CASSEYRKSEAFF; DNA: TGTGCCAGCAGTGAATATCGGAAATCTGAAGCTTTCTTT
V: TRBV9; size: -; J: TRBJ2-7; D: TRBD2; CDR3: CASSAVLARGRAYEQYF; DNA: TGTGCCAGCAGCGCCGTCCTAGCTCGCGGGAGAGCCTACGAGCAGTACTTC
V: TRBV5-1; size: -; J: TRBJ2-7; D: -; CDR3: CASSLNFGGPEQYF; DNA: TGCGCCAGCAGCTTGAACTTCGGGGGGCCCGAGCAGTACTTC
V: TRBV5-4; size: -; J: TRBJ1-1; D: TRBD1; CDR3: CATSKPGGGLTEAFF; DNA: TGTGCCACCTCAAAACCAGGGGGGGGTCTGACTGAAGCTTTCTTT
V: TRBV11-2; size: -; J: TRBJ2-7; D: -; CDR3: CASSPYGRLRNYEQYF; DNA: TGTGCCAGCAGTCCCTACGGTCGACTACGGAACTACGAGCAGTACTTC
V: TRBV13; size: -; J: TRBJ2-7; D: -; CDR3: CASSLGPESYEQYF; DNA: TGTGCCAGCAGCTTAGGACCAGAATCCTACGAGCAGTACTTC
V: TRBV2; size: -; J: TRBJ2-3; D: TRBD1; CDR3: CASSVRDRVDTDTQYF; DNA: TGTGCCAGCAGTGTCCGGGACAGGGTGGACACAGATACGCAGTATTTT
V: TRBV5-1; size: -; J: TRBJ1-2; D: -; CDR3: CASSMGSGSGVYGYTF; DNA: TGCGCCAGCTCCATGGGGTCAGGGAGCGGGGTCTATGGCTACACCTTC
V: TRBV4-2; size: -; J: TRBJ2-3; D: TRBD2; CDR3: CASSQDNGAGASADTQYF; DNA: TGTGCCAGCAGCCAAGATAACGGTGCGGGAGCTAGCGCAGATACGCAGTATTTT
V: TRBV5-1; size: -; J: TRBJ2-2; D: -; CDR3: CASSPWGQNTGELFF; DNA: TGCGCCAGCAGCCCTTGGGGACAGAACACCGGGGAGCTGTTTTTT
V: TRBV27; size: -; J: TRBJ1-1; D: -; CDR3: CASSTQGMNTEAFF; DNA: TGTGCCAGCAGTACCCAGGGGATGAACACTGAAGCTTTCTTT
V: TRBV21-1; size: -; J: TRBJ1-6; D: -; CDR3: CASRPTGGLSNSPLHF; DNA: TGTGCCAGCAGACCGACAGGGGGCTTAAGTAATTCACCCCTCCACTTT
V: TRBV7-8; size: -; J: TRBJ2-5; D: TRBD2; CDR3: CASSFLLAISPQETQYF; DNA: TGTGCCAGCAGCTTCCTACTAGCGATTAGTCCCCAAGAGACCCAGTACTTC
V: TRBV5-6; size: -; J: TRBJ2-3; D: TRBD2; CDR3: CASSLGGGLAGTTQYF; DNA: TGTGCCAGCAGCTTGGGAGGTGGGCTAGCGGGAACTACGCAGTATTTT